The sequence of this T cell receptor (beta chain) was determined in a study of T cells after yellow fever vaccination. Study-wide results and caveats: The study re-detected most primary-vaccination clones after the booster (approximately 96% CD4, roughly 85% CD8).

The CDR3 totals 18 residues. The germline V gene encodes CDR1 LGHNA and CDR2 YSLEER. V dropped 0 bases and J dropped 4; count of bases not matched to a gene: 13. This clonotype was recorded a few times. The antigen remains unidentified. TCRdb re-derived calls from the 5' RACE reads in MiXCR, one entry per CDR3 protein. In the table there are about 170,000 distinct CDR3 sequences, about 6% of which are singletons. This specimen was CD4+ T cells sorted from PBMCs, taken on the day of the first yellow fever vaccination. The receptor's source is a man younger than 35 who received the YFV17D yellow fever vaccine. The chain has TRBV4-3 and TRBJ2-3, with 7 bases identical to TRBD1. This CDR3 reads CASSQDWTGGLRADTQYF. CDR3 in DNA: TGCGCCAGCAGCCAAGACTGGACAGGCGGCCTCCGGGCAGATACGCAGTATTTT.